This T cell receptor (beta chain) was obtained from a study of T cell responses to AZD1222 COVID-19 vaccine. The V gene's germline CDR1 is SNHLY and CDR2 FYNNEI. CDR3 length equals 15 residues. The ends were cut back, 7 bases at V and 0 bases at J, with 15 bases in the middle. Comment on this clone: The antigen is undetermined.

General study findings and limits: The study found vaccine-associated CD4 TCRs spanning spike, dominant at 160-218 and 743-854.

Clones were read by immunoSEQ multiplex PCR, and TCRdb kept only the in-frame ones, dropping some. The table lists 120,000 to 150,000 clones, approximately 95% of them singletons. This TCR derives from an adult in good health. Specimen: peripheral blood, collected on day 0 of MenACWY control vaccination. The V and J genes are TRBV2 and TRBJ1-1, with D uncertain. CDR3 DNA: TGTGCCAGCAAGGGAGGAGAATACATGAACACTGAAGCTTTCTTT. This codes for CASKGGEYMNTEAFF. Supplemented by reference TRBV2 and TRBJ1-1, the full variable domain reads EPEVTQTPSHQVTQMGQEVILRCVPISNHLYFYWYRQILGQKVEFLVSFYNNEISEKSEIFDDQFSVERPDGSNFTLKIRSTKLEDSAMYFCASKGGEYMNTEAFFGQGTRLTVV.